This TCR beta chain is from a study of cytomegalovirus exposure and HLA in healthy donors. Both 60 Vbeta primers and 13 Jbeta primers went into the PCR. Method: immunoSEQ multiplex PCR; TCRdb's copy keeps in-frame clones and lacks some. The repertoire holds about 190,000 clones, with about 85% as singletons. CDR1 and CDR2 (germline): SEHNR, FQNEAQ (reference sequence). V dropped 5 bases and J dropped 6; count of bases not matched to a gene: 12. The CDR3 has 15 residues. This clone was found once. This TCR was sampled from a boy younger than 10 in good health and CMV-seronegative. The chain uses TRBV7-9 and TRBJ1-2, with 7 bases lining up with TRBD1. Source material: PBMCs. CDR3 sequence (DNA): TGTGCCAGCAGCCGTGGGGGGCAGGGGGGTGATGGCTACACCTTC. Amino acids: CASSRGGQGGDGYTF. The variable domain in full, completed from reference TRBV7-9 and TRBJ1-2, reads DTGVSQNPRHKITKRGQNVTFRCDPISEHNRLYWYRQTLGQGPEFLTYFQNEAQLEKSRLLSDRFSAERPKGSFSTLEIQRTEQGDSAMYLCASSRGGQGGDGYTFGSGTRLTVV.